This passage covers 17 T cell receptor beta chains from one sample sequenced in a study of T cells expressing NK-cell markers (dated by TCRdb to 2019 to 2021). The library was obtained by 5' RACE. Sequencer: Illumina HiSeq 2000. TCRdb reprocessed the raw reads; every CDR3 protein sequence is a single record, and DNA is not supplied. The sample's own table lists some 500,000 distinct CDR3 sequences. Clones ranked in the top ten supply 1.4% of the sample. Specimen: blood T cells: a sorted CD56 or NKG2C T cell subset, CD4+ or CD8+ T cells, or bulk PBMC T cells (not recorded which). The receptors originated from a woman aged 50 to 60 in good health. Donor details come from another sample of the same person, matched by shared clones.

The chain carries TRBV20-1 and TRBJ2-1; TCRdb picks TRBD2, but there is no DNA to check that call. This CDR3 is built from 14 residues. Germline-derived CDR1 and CDR2 are DFQATT and SNEGSKA (reference sequence). The chain's CDR3 is CSAQPGLAGDEQFF.

V gene TRBV3-1 combines with J gene TRBJ2-1; TCRdb's D gene call, TRBD1, goes unchecked for lack of DNA. Germline loops: CDR1 LGHDT, CDR2 YNNKEL (reference sequence). This CDR3 region has 15 residues. The chain's CDR3 is CASSQAGGYNNEQFF.

V usage is TRBV5-4 and J usage is TRBJ2-1; the TRBD1 assignment by TCRdb is unverifiable without DNA. CDR3 size: 15 residues. Germline V CDR1 and CDR2: SGHNT, YYREEE (reference sequence). This chain's CDR3 is CASSRDYKGFNEQFF.

The chain employs TRBV9 and TRBJ2-3; the D call of TRBD2 rests on TCRdb alone, since no DNA is present to check it. CDR1 SGDLS and CDR2 YYNGEE come from the germline V gene. This CDR3 comprises 17 residues. This CDR3 is CASSGTSDHPVPDTQYF.

The chain has TRBV5-5 and TRBJ2-3; TCRdb's D gene call, TRBD2, goes unchecked for lack of DNA. This CDR3 region has 18 residues. Germline CDR1 reads SGHKS; CDR2 reads YYEKEE (reference sequence). The CDR3 spells CASSLELAGGTSTDTQYF.

The rearrangement joins TRBV27 to TRBJ2-1; with no DNA, the TCRdb D assignment of TRBD2 cannot be verified. This CDR3 has 16 residues. CDR1 is MNHEY and CDR2 is SMNVEV in the germline V gene (reference sequence). CDR3 loop: CASSLLASGSLGEQFF.

The CDR3 spells CASSSWATNEKLFF. The chain couples TRBV12-3 or TRBV12-4 to TRBJ1-4. The CDR3 runs to 14 residues.

The rearrangement joins TRBV12-3 or TRBV12-4 to TRBJ2-3; TCRdb selects TRBD2, and the lack of DNA leaves this call unchecked. This CDR3 has 15 amino acids. CDR3 sequence: CASSFRTQMEDTQYF.

The chain has TRBV29-1 and TRBJ2-1; TCRdb calls TRBD2, which cannot be checked without DNA. Looked up from germline, CDR1 is SQVTM and CDR2 is ANQGSEA. The CDR3 has 21 amino acids. This CDR3 reads CSVEGQGATSGRAGPYNEQFF.

The V gene is TRBV12-3 or TRBV12-4, the J gene TRBJ1-1. The CDR3 has 14 amino acids. CDR3 residues: CASSFGSVNTEAFF.

The V gene is TRBV6-6, the J gene TRBJ2-2; the D call of TRBD1 rests on TCRdb alone, since no DNA is present to check it. In germline, CDR1 is MNHNY, CDR2 SVGAGI (reference sequence). The CDR3 runs to 19 residues. The CDR3 is CASSSWDRGSPPNTGELFF.

V usage is TRBV5-1 and J usage is TRBJ2-3; lacking DNA, the TRBD2 call made by TCRdb goes unchecked. CDR3 length: 15 amino acids. Germline-derived CDR1 and CDR2 are SGHRS and YFSETQ. CDR3 amino acids: CASSLELGESDTQYF.

The CDR3 here is CASSLGPAGGNTIYF. The J gene is TRBJ1-3, the V gene TRBV5-6; absent DNA, TCRdb's TRBD1 call cannot be checked. CDR3 length: 15 residues. Per the germline V gene, CDR1 is SGHDT and CDR2 is YYEEEE.

The chain recombines TRBV4-2 with TRBJ1-1. Per the germline V gene, CDR1 is LGHNA and CDR2 is YNFKEQ. The CDR3 is 14 amino acids. The CDR3 loop is CASSRGEGELKAFF.

This chain connects TRBV5-1 to TRBJ2-2; TCRdb lists TRBD1, though no DNA is available to test this call. Per germline, CDR1 SGHRS and CDR2 YFSETQ. The CDR3 totals 16 residues. Here the CDR3 reads CASSRSTGGPTGELFF.

The gene calls are TRBV20-1 and TRBJ1-5; without DNA, the TCRdb call of TRBD1 cannot be checked. The CDR3 is made up of 15 amino acids. Germline V gene data show CDR1 as DFQATT and CDR2 as SNEGSKA (reference sequence). CDR3 residues: CSATGRGGADQPQHF.

This chain connects TRBV10-3 to TRBJ2-5; the D gene TCRdb calls, TRBD2, cannot be checked with no DNA. CDR1 is ENHRY and CDR2 is SYGVKD in the germline V gene. This CDR3 comprises 16 residues. The CDR3 is CAISESRGKWQETQYF.